This TCR beta chain was identified during a study of T cell repertoires in cytomegalovirus infection. Overall study: Through public TCR beta signatures, both CMV infection and matching HLA type were indicated.

General study findings and limits: The study identified carriers of CMV plus the relevant HLA from cumulative public TCR beta family frequency. Across the ex vivo response, the dominant clonotypes were HLA-C-restricted CMV-specific TCR beta clonotypes.

To note about this clonotype: Its antigen is currently unknown.

TCRdb reanalysed the reads using MiXCR and keeps one entry per CDR3 protein. Found here are 250,000 or so distinct CDR3 sequences, approximately 9.2% of them singletons; the top ten hold over 13%. Per germline, CDR1 DFQATT and CDR2 SNEGSKA (reference sequence). The V and J ends lost 5 bases and 5 bases respectively, with 10 bases between them. The length of the CDR3 is 11 residues. The sequenced sample consisted of PBMCs. This rearrangement joins TRBV20-1 to TRBJ2-7, with a possible D match to TRBD2 (5 bases). This TCR came from a human donor in good health (CMV status not recorded). Some clones in this sample may be carry-over from other donors' samples. CDR3 sequence: CSAPRGNEQYF. In nucleotides, the CDR3 is TGCAGTGCTCCACGGGGTAACGAGCAGTACTTC.